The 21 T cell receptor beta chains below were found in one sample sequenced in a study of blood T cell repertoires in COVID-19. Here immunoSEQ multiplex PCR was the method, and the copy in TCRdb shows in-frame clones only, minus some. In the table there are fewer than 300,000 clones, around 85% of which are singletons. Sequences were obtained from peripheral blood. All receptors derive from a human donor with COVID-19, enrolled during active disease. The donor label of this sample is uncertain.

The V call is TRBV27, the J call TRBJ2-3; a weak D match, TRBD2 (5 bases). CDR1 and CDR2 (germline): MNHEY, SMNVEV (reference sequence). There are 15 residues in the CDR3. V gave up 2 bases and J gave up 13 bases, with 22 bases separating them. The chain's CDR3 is CASSLRLRLPLRKYF. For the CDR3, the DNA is TGTGCCAGCAGTTTACGACTAAGACTTCCCCTCAGGAAGTATTTT.

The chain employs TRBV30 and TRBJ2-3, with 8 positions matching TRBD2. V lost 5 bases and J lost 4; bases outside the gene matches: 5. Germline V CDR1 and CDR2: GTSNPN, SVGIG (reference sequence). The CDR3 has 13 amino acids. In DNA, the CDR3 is TGTGCCTGGGGACTAGCAGGCTCAGATACGCAGTATTTT. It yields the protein CAWGLAGSDTQYF.

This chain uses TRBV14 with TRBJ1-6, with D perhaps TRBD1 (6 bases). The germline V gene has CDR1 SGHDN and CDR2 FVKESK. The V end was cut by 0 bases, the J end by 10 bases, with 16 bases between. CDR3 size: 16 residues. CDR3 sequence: CASSQERGGLGSPLHF. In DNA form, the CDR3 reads TGTGCCAGCAGCCAAGAACGGGGGGGGCTGGGATCACCCCTCCACTTT.

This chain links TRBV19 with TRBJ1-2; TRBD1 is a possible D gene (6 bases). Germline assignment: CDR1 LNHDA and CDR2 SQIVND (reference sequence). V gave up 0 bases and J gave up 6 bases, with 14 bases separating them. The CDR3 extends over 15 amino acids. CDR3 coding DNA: TGTGCCAGTAGTATAGAAAGGGACATCCTTAATGGCTACACCTTC. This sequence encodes CASSIERDILNGYTF.

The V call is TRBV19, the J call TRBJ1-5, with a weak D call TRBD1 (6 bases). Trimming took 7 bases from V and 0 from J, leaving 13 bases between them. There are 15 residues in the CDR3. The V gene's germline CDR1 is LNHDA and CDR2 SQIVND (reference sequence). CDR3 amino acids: CASKPHRDSNQPQHF. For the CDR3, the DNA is TGTGCCAGTAAGCCCCACAGGGATAGCAATCAGCCCCAGCATTTT.

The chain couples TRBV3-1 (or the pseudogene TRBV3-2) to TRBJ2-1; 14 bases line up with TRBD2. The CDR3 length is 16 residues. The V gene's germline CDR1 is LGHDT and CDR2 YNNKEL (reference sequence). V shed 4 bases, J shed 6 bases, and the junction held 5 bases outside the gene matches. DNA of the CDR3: TGTGCCAGCAGCCCCCTAGGGACTAGCGGGGGCAATGAGCAGTTCTTC. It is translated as CASSPLGTSGGNEQFF.

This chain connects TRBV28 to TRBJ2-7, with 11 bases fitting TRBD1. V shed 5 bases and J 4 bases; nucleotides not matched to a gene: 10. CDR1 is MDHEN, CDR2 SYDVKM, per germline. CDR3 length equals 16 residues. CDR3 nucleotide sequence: TGTGCCAGCAGTGACCTCCGGGGACAGGGGGGGTACGAGCAGTACTTC. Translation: CASSDLRGQGGYEQYF.

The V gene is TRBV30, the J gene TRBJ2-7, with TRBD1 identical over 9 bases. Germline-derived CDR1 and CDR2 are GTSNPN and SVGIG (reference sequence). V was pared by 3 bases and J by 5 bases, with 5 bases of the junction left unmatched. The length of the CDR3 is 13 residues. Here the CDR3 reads CAWRDRGTHEQYF. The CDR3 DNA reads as TGTGCCTGGAGGGACAGGGGAACCCACGAGCAGTACTTC.

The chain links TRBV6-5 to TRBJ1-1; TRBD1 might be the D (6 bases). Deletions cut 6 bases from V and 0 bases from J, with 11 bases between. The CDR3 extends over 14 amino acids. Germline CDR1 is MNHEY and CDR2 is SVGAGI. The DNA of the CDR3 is TGTGCCAGCAGCCGAGACAGGCTGAACACTGAAGCTTTCTTT. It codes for CASSRDRLNTEAFF.

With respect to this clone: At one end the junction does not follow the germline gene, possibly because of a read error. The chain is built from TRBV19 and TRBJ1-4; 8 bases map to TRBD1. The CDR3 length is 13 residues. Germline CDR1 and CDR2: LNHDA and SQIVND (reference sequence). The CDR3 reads CASSIDRNRDRSF. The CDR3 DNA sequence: TGTGCCAGTAGTATAGACCGTAACCGGGACAGGTCTTTT.

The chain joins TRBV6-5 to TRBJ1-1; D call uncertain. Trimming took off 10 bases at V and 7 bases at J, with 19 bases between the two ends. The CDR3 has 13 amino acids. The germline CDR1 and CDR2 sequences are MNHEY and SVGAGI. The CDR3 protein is CATDSGMPIEAFF. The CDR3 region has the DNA TGTGCCACGGACTCCGGGATGCCGATTGAAGCTTTCTTT.

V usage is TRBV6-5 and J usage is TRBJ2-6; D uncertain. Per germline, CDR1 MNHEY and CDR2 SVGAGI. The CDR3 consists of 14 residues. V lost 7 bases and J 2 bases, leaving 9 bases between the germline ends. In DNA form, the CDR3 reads TGTGCCAGCACCCAGCAGGCTGGGGCCAACGTCCTGACTTTC. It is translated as CASTQQAGANVLTF.

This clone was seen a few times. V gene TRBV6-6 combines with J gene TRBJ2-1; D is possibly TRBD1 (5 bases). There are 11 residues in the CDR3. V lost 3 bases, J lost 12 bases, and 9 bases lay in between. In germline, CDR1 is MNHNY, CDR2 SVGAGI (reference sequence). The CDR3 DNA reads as TGTGCCAGCAGTTATTCCAGGGTGCAGTTCTTC. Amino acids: CASSYSRVQFF.

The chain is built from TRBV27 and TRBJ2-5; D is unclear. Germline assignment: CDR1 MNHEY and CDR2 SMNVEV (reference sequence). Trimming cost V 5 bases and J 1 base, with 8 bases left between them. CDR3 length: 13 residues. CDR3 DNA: TGTGCCAGCAGTAAATCCTTCCAAGAGACCCAGTACTTC. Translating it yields CASSKSFQETQYF.

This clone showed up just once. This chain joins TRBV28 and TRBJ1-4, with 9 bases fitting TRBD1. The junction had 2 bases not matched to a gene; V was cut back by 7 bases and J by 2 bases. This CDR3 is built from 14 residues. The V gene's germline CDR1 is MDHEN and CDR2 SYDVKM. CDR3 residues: CASKGTGTNEKLFF. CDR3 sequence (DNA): TGTGCCAGCAAGGGGACAGGGACTAATGAAAAACTGTTTTTT.

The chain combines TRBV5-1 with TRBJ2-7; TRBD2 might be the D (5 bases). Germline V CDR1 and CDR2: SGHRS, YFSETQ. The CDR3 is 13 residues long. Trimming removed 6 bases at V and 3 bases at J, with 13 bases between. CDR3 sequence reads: CASTISRGYEQYF. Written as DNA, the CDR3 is TGCGCCAGCACCATTAGTCGGGGCTACGAGCAGTACTTC. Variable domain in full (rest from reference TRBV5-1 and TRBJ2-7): KAGVTQTPRYLIKTRGQQVTLSCSPISGHRSVSWYQQTPGQGLQFLFEYFSETQRNKGNFPGRFSGRQFSNSRSEMNVSTLELGDSALYLCASTISRGYEQYFGPGTRLTVT.

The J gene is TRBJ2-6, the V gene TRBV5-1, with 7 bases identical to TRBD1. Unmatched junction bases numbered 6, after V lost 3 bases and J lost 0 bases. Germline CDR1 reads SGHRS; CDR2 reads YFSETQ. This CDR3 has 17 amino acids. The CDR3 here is CASSSGTDFSGANVLTF. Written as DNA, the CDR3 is TGCGCCAGCAGCTCCGGGACAGACTTCTCTGGGGCCAACGTCCTGACTTTC.

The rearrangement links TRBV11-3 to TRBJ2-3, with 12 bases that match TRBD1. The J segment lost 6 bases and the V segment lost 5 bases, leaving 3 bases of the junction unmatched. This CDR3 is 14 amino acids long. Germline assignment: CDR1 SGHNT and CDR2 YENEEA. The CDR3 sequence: CASSLGTGGDTQYF. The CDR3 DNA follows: TGTGCCAGCAGCCTAGGGACAGGGGGCGATACGCAGTATTTT.

CDR3 amino acids: CASSLQGFENIQYF. As DNA, the CDR3 is TGTGCCAGCAGCCTACAGGGTTTCGAAAACATTCAGTACTTC. The J gene is TRBJ2-4, the V gene TRBV5-5, with D perhaps matching TRBD1 (6 bases). In germline, CDR1 is SGHKS, CDR2 YYEKEE (reference sequence). V was shortened by 4 bases and J by 5 bases, with 13 bases between the two germline ends. CDR3 size: 14 residues.

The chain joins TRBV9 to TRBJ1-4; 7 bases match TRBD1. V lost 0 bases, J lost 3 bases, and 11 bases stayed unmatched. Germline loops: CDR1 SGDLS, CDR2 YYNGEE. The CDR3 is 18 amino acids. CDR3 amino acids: CASSVGKYSQGANEKLFF. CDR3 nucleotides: TGTGCCAGCAGCGTAGGAAAGTACAGCCAGGGGGCTAATGAAAAACTGTTTTTT.

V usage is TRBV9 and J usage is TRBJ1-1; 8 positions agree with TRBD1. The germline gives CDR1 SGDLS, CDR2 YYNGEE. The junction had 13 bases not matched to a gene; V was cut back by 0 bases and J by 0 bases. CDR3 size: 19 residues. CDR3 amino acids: CASSVGPGGKRIVNTEAFF. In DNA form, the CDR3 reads TGTGCCAGCAGCGTAGGTCCAGGGGGCAAACGTATCGTGAACACTGAAGCTTTCTTT.